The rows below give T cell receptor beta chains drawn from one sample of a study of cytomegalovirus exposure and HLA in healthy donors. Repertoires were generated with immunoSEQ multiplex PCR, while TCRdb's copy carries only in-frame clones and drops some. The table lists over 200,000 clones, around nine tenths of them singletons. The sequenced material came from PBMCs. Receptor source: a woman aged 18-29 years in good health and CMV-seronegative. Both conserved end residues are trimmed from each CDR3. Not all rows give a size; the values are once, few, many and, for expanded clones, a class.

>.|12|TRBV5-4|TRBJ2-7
ASSSGWAGHEQY
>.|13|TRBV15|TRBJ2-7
ATSRDSAGGHEQY
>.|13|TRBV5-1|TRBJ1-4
ASSVSGTPNEKLF
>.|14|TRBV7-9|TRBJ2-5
ASTIGHLEYQETQY
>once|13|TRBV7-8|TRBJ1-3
ASSLYGTGGNTIY
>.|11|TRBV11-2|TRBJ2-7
ASSLGTFYEQY
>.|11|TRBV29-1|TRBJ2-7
SVGAGLAFEQY
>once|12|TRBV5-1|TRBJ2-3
ASSLERVKDTQY
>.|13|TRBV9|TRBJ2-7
ASSVSGESSYEQY
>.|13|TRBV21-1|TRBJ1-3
ASSKPGASGNTIY
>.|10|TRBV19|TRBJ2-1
ASKMGANEQF
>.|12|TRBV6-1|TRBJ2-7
ASSGKGLDYEQY
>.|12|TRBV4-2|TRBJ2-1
ASSQDYGDTKQF
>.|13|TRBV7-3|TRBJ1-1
ASSASGQDSTEAF
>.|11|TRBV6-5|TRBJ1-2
ASSLGQGSGYT
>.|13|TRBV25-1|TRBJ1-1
ASSDYDRGRTEAF
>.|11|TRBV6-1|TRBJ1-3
ASTGRGGYTIY
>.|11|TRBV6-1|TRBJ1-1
ASSKTPDLAAF
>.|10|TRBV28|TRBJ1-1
ASSPGGPQGF
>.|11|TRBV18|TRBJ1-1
ASSPNQGGEAF
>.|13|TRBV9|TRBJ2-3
ASSVGQGEVDTQY
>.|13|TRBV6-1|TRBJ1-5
ASRLGQDSYQPQH
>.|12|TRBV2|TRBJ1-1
ASSVGQGNTEAF
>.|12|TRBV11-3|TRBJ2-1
ASSLDPWSDEQF
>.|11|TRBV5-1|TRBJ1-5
ASSGPGNQPQH
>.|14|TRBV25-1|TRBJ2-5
ASSESARVIRETQY
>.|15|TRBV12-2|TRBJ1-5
ASRLAGAQGAYQPQH
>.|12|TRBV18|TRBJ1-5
ASSNDRADQPQH
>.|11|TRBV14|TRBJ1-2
ASSQESGYGYT
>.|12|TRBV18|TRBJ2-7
ASSQNYGPYEQY
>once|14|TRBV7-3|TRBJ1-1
ASSPMGGGTNTEAF
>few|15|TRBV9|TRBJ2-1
ASSVGGSGESLHEQF
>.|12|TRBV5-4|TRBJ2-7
ASSWGTGAYEQY
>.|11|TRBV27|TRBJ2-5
ASSTLGGETQY
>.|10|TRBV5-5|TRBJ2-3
ASSAAADTQY
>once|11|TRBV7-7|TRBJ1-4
ASSLRLNEKLF
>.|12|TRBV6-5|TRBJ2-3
ASSKTGRTDTQY
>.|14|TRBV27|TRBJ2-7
ASSPLAGGYSYEQY
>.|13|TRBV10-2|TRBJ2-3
ASRGAGAGTDTQY
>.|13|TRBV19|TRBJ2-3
ASSIYGGRTDTQY
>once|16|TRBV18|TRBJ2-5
ASSPRWTGNPSQETQY
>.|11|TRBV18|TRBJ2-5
ASSPQGRETQY
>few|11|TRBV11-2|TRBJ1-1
ASSQIFGTEAF
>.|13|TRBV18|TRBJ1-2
ASSPPLAQGDGYT
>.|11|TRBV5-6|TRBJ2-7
ASSWDRTYEQY